The clone carrying this TCR beta chain was counted at least ten times. The antigen remains unidentified. This sample is part of a study of early T cells in non-severe SARS-CoV-2 infection. For the study at large: Alpha and beta chains were unpaired, from unsorted whole-blood bulk RNA.

Points from the study as a whole: Sequences matched to VDJdb favored anti-spike CD8 responses, while private and CD4 specificities were missed.

Individual cDNA molecules carried attached unique molecular identifiers. TCRdb itself ran the 5' RACE reads through MiXCR, one entry per CDR3 protein. In the table there are around 75,000 distinct CDR3 sequences, 8.5% to 10% of which are singletons. This sequence was found in an adult who was a healthcare worker with PCR-confirmed SARS-CoV-2 infection or an uninfected control (not recorded which). Sequencing used whole blood.

This CDR3 reads CASSFRGKYNEQFF. For the CDR3, the DNA is TGTGCCAGTAGTTTTCGGGGGAAGTACAATGAGCAGTTCTTC. The chain employs TRBV19 and TRBJ2-1; weak D call: TRBD2 (6 bases). From germline, CDR1 is LNHDA and CDR2 SQIVND (reference sequence). CDR3 length: 14 residues. Deletions cut 5 bases from V and 4 bases from J, with 12 bases between. Filled out from reference TRBV19 and TRBJ2-1, the complete variable domain reads DGGITQSPKYLFRKEGQNVTLSCEQNLNHDAMYWYRQDPGQGLRLIYYSQIVNDFQKGDIAEGYSVSREKKESFPLTVTSAQKNPTAFYLCASSFRGKYNEQFFGPGTRLTVL.